Listed below are T cell receptor beta chains from one sample, sequenced in a study of blood T cell repertoires in COVID-19. Using immunoSEQ multiplex PCR, the repertoire was profiled, and TCRdb retains in-frame clones only, with some absent. Of 250,000 to 300,000 clones detected, approximately 85% appear once; the ten largest clones hold 4% to 6%. Sequenced material: peripheral blood. The receptors were sampled from a man aged 50-59 years with active or convalescent COVID-19. The CDR3 runs from the conserved cysteine through the conserved F or W. The D gene is left open where the match is weak.

V gene	D gene	J gene	CDR3 protein
TRBV29-1	.	TRBJ2-1	CSVEATAGLDNEQFF
TRBV19	.	TRBJ1-5	CASTDNLGNQPQHF
TRBV4-1	.	TRBJ1-4	CASSQQEYEKLFF
TRBV29-1	.	TRBJ1-1	CSVDLGGVGTEAFF
TRBV7-6	.	TRBJ1-2	CASTNRVSDGYTF
TRBV24-1	TRBD1	TRBJ2-7	CATSDPLTGSYEQYF
TRBV6-6	.	TRBJ1-5	CASSWGEVKGQPQHF
TRBV11-3	TRBD2	TRBJ2-1	CASSSYGTSGNNEQFF
TRBV5-6	.	TRBJ1-6	CASSYQGYNSPLHF
TRBV3-1/TRBV3-2	.	TRBJ1-3	CASSPRGPGSGNTIYF
TRBV27	TRBD2	TRBJ2-7	CASSLSGGYSSYEQYF
TRBV18	TRBD1	TRBJ2-2	CASSPQGADPGELFF
TRBV28	TRBD1	TRBJ1-2	CASSFSDRGNGYTF
TRBV7-2	.	TRBJ1-2	CASSSQTGEGYGYTF
TRBV19	TRBD1	TRBJ1-2	CASSGDRGDYGYTF